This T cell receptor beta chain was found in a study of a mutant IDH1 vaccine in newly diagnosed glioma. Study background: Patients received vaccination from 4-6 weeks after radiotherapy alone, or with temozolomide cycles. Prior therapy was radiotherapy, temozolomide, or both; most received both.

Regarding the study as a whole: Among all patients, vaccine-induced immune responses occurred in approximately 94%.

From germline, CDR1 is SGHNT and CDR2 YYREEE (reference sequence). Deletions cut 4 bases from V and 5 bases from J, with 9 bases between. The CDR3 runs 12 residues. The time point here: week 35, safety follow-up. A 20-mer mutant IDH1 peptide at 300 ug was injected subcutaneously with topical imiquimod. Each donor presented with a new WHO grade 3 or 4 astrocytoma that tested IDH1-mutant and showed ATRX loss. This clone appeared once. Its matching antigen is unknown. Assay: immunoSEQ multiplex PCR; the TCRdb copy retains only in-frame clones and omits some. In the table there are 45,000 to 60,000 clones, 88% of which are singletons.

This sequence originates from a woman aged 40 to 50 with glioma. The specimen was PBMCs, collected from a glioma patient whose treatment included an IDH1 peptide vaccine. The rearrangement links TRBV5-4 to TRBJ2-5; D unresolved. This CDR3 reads CASSPYMETQYF. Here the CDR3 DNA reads TGTGCCAGCAGCCCGTATATGGAGACCCAGTACTTC.